What follows describes a single T cell receptor (beta chain). Its antigen is not known. These data originate in a study of Ad26.COV2.S vaccination and SARS-CoV-2 variants. This CDR3 is built from 16 residues. V trimming: 0 bases; J trimming: 2 bases; junction bases outside the gene matches: 4. The germline gives CDR1 LNHNV, CDR2 YYDKDF (reference sequence). Whole-study findings and limits: Reportedly, after vaccination the spike-specific CD8+ and CD4+ T cell responses displayed substantial breadth. The analyses of TCR breadth and depth may have understated the size of total T cell responses. Those who received vaccine or placebo ended up with similar non-spike TCR breadth.

The data were produced by immunoSEQ multiplex PCR, yet TCRdb's version contains in-frame clones alone and is incomplete. The sample shows roughly 380,000 clones, around 92% of them seen only once. The receptor was isolated from a human donor who had recovered from COVID-19. This rearrangement joins TRBV15 to TRBJ2-3; 8 bases align to TRBD1. Sample: peripheral blood, taken after recovery from COVID-19. In DNA form, the CDR3 reads TGTGCCACCAGCAGAGATACAGGGGGTATCACAGATACGCAGTATTTT. Translated, it gives CATSRDTGGITDTQYF.